Below are 10 T cell receptor beta chains sequenced from a single sample in a study of persistence of HIV-infected CD4 T cells (TCRdb year 2020). The treatment or condition label, read with the paper, signifies: suppressive antiretroviral therapy. A pool of overlapping 15-mer peptides from HIV-1 Gag, at 1 ug per peptide per mL, was used to stimulate the cells. Memory populations depleted of antigen-responding cells were obtained by sorting nonresponding CD40L-negative CD69-negative CD45RO-high memory CD4+ T cells. TCRbeta repertoires were sequenced from genomic DNA with the immunoSEQ hsTCRB assay version 4 in survey mode. What TCRdb holds here is the immuneACCESS table cut down to in-frame rearrangements. Part of the clones is not present; checked against another copy, under half of the missing clones reflect an unresolved V gene, and the others are unexplained. The sample table lists tens of thousands of clones, 82% of them with a count of one. Clones ranked in the top ten supply 18% of the sample.

Their specific antigens are unknown. The sequencing used CD4+ T cells sorted from PBMCs after roughly 18-hour stimulation, collected from a patient who received antiretroviral therapy. The cell subset or site tag for this specimen amounts to: CD40L-CD69- CD45RO-high memory CD4 T cells not responding to Gag peptides. These receptors originate from an adult woman with HIV who was CMV-seropositive.

The rearrangement links TRBV2 to TRBJ1-5, with 8 bases matching TRBD1. The trim removed 0 bases at V and 4 bases at J, leaving 2 bases unmatched. The germline V gene has CDR1 SNHLY and CDR2 FYNNEI. This CDR3 contains 15 residues. The CDR3 spells CASSEAGQGNQPQHF. CDR3 sequence (DNA): TGTGCCAGCAGTGAAGCTGGACAGGGAAATCAGCCCCAGCATTTT.

The rearrangement uses TRBV27 and TRBJ2-3; TRBD1 aligns across 7 bases. The germline gives CDR1 MNHEY, CDR2 SMNVEV (reference sequence). V gave up 5 bases and J gave up 9 bases; unmatched junction bases: 8. This CDR3 is built from 13 residues. CDR3 bases: TGTGCCAGCAGTGACACGGACAGGAGGACGCAGTATTTT. This translates into CASSDTDRRTQYF.

The gene calls are TRBV28 and TRBJ1-5; maybe TRBD1 (5 bases). Trimming took 3 bases from V and 3 from J, leaving 9 bases between them. CDR3 length equals 14 residues. Germline V CDR1 and CDR2: MDHEN, SYDVKM. CDR3 loop: CASSFSGTNQPQHF. Written as DNA, the CDR3 is TGTGCCAGCAGTTTTTCAGGGACCAATCAGCCCCAGCATTTT.

The chain couples TRBV7-2 to TRBJ2-5; 7 bases align to TRBD2. Trimming cost V 1 base and J 5 bases; bases outside gene matches: 10. Germline V gene sequence: CDR1 SGHTA, CDR2 FQGNSA. The CDR3 spans 16 residues. The CDR3 bases are TGTGCCAGCAGCTTAGGTGGCCCAGCGGGGAGGGAGACCCAGTACTTC. This codes for CASSLGGPAGRETQYF.

This clone has a single count. This CDR3 is CASSVRKTDEQYF. CDR3 sequence (DNA): TGTGCCAGCAGCGTAAGGAAGACGGACGAGCAGTACTTC. The chain links TRBV27 to TRBJ2-7; D is ambiguous. V was clipped by 6 bases and J by 5 bases, with 14 bases between them. The germline gives CDR1 MNHEY, CDR2 SMNVEV (reference sequence). The CDR3 length is 13 residues.

The rearrangement joins TRBV2 to TRBJ1-1; TRBD1 aligns across 8 bases. Germline V gene sequence: CDR1 SNHLY, CDR2 FYNNEI. V was clipped by 2 bases and J by 11 bases; unmatched bases: 7. This CDR3 region has 13 residues. The CDR3: CASSEIGTGLAFF. For the CDR3, the DNA is TGTGCCAGCAGTGAAATTGGGACAGGACTCGCTTTCTTT. Full variable domain (rest looked up from reference TRBV2 and TRBJ1-1): EPEVTQTPSHQVTQMGQEVILRCVPISNHLYFYWYRQILGQKVEFLVSFYNNEISEKSEIFDDQFSVERPDGSNFTLKIRSTKLEDSAMYFCASSEIGTGLAFFGQGTRLTVV.

This chain joins TRBV29-1 and TRBJ1-2; maybe TRBD1 (5 bases). The germline V gene encodes CDR1 SQVTM and CDR2 ANQGSEA. The CDR3 is 15 amino acids. Trimming removed 2 bases at V and 2 bases at J, with 15 bases between. The CDR3 sequence: CSVESRGEGNYGYTF. The CDR3 bases are TGCAGCGTTGAATCTCGGGGTGAGGGGAACTATGGCTACACCTTC.

The chain uses TRBV7-2 and TRBJ2-7, with D possibly TRBD1 on 6 matching bases. Deletions cut 4 bases from V and 3 bases from J, with 10 bases between. This CDR3 comprises 13 residues. CDR1 is SGHTA and CDR2 is FQGNSA in the germline V gene. The CDR3 coding sequence is TGTGCCAGCAGCTACGGACAGCGCTACGAGCAGTACTTC. It codes for CASSYGQRYEQYF.

In its sample, this clone was seen once. The chain couples TRBV7-3 to TRBJ2-2, with no clear D. The ends were cut back, 5 bases at V and 4 bases at J, with 8 bases in the middle. Germline-derived CDR1 and CDR2 are SGHTA and FQGTGA. The CDR3 has 13 amino acids. CDR3 sequence (DNA): TGTGCCAGCAGCCCAGAGCCCACCGGGGAGCTGTTTTTT. It is translated as CASSPEPTGELFF.

The chain carries TRBV5-5 and TRBJ2-5, with 7 positions matching TRBD1. The germline CDR1 and CDR2 sequences are SGHKS and YYEKEE (reference sequence). J gave up 2 bases and V 4 bases, and 14 bases lay outside the gene matches. The CDR3 length is 17 residues. The DNA of the CDR3 is TGTGCCAGCAGCCGGTTATCCCTGGGACAGACACAAGAGACCCAGTACTTC. Amino acids: CASSRLSLGQTQETQYF. The complete variable domain, with remaining parts taken from reference TRBV5-5 and TRBJ2-5, reads DAGVTQSPTHLIKTRGQQVTLRCSPISGHKSVSWYQQVLGQGPQFIFQYYEKEERGRGNFPDRFSARQFPNYSSELNVNALLLGDSALYLCASSRLSLGQTQETQYFGPGTRLLVL.